This entry lists 18 T cell receptor beta chains sequenced from one sample in a study of blood T cell repertoires in COVID-19. Here immunoSEQ multiplex PCR was the method, and the copy in TCRdb shows in-frame clones only, minus some. The repertoire holds under 450,000 clones, with around 86% as singletons. Sequencing input: PBMCs or T cells enriched from blood (not recorded which). The receptor set was obtained from a woman aged 45 to 65 who had recovered from COVID-19.

This rearrangement joins TRBV3-1 (or the pseudogene TRBV3-2) to TRBJ1-2, with D unclear. V was cut by 4 bases and J by 0 bases, with 6 bases left in between. Germline-derived CDR1 and CDR2 are LGHDT and YNNKEL (reference sequence). The CDR3 is 13 residues long. Written as DNA, the CDR3 is TGTGCCAGCAGCCTTAGAGCTAACTATGGCTACACCTTC. Its translation: CASSLRANYGYTF.

The chain employs TRBV27 and TRBJ1-6; weak D call: TRBD1 (5 bases). The length of the CDR3 is 17 residues. The V gene's germline CDR1 is MNHEY and CDR2 SMNVEV (reference sequence). V dropped 1 base and J dropped 2 bases, with 12 bases sitting between them. The DNA for the CDR3 is TGTGCCAGCAGTTTATTAAGAGCGGGGCCCTATAATTCACCCCTCCACTTT. It translates to CASSLLRAGPYNSPLHF.

CDR3 nucleotides: TGTGCCAGCAGTCATGGGACATACATTGAAGCTTTCTTT. Translating gives CASSHGTYIEAFF. This chain joins TRBV7-2 and TRBJ1-1, with D tentatively TRBD1 (6 bases). The V end lost 6 bases, the J end lost 7 bases, and 15 bases lay between the germline ends. Germline V gene sequence: CDR1 SGHTA, CDR2 FQGNSA. CDR3 length: 13 residues.

The chain has TRBV4-3 and TRBJ2-2, with TRBD2 matching 10 bases. Germline CDR1 is LGHNA and CDR2 is YSLEER. V lost 0 bases, J lost 3 bases, and 4 bases stayed unmatched. CDR3 length equals 17 residues. The CDR3 DNA reads TGCGCCAGCAGCCAAGAAACTAGCGGGGTTGACACCGGGGAGCTGTTTTTT. This translates into CASSQETSGVDTGELFF.

This chain links TRBV7-8 with TRBJ2-4; 7 bases are a match to TRBD1. V lost 5 bases, J lost 5 bases, and 3 bases stayed unmatched. Germline CDR1 SGHVS, CDR2 FQNEAQ. The CDR3 consists of 13 residues. The CDR3 DNA sequence: TGTGCCAGCAGCCGAGGACAGGAAAACATTCAGTACTTC. It is translated as CASSRGQENIQYF.

The chain couples TRBV5-5 to TRBJ1-4; weak D call: TRBD1 (6 bases). The CDR3 covers 16 residues. CDR1 is SGHKS, CDR2 YYEKEE, per germline (reference sequence). Trimming cost V 4 bases and J 1 base, with 14 bases left between them. As DNA, the CDR3 is TGTGCCAGCAGCCAAACCCCGACAGGAACTAATGAAAAACTGTTTTTT. This encodes CASSQTPTGTNEKLFF.

A note on this clone: The sample contains more than one DNA sequence encoding this CDR3. The chain uses TRBV19 and TRBJ1-2; D is uncertain. In germline, CDR1 is LNHDA, CDR2 SQIVND (reference sequence). This CDR3 is 12 amino acids long. V dropped 2 bases and J dropped 7 bases, with 8 bases sitting between them. The CDR3, as DNA: TGTGCCAGTAGTATACGAGGTACTGGCTACACCTTC. It encodes CASSIRGTGYTF.

This chain joins TRBV6-5 and TRBJ1-1; weak D call: TRBD1 (5 bases). V was clipped by 2 bases and J by 5 bases, with 12 bases between them. Germline-derived CDR1 and CDR2 are MNHEY and SVGAGI. This CDR3 is 14 amino acids long. CDR3 sequence: CASSYHLKGTEAFF. CDR3 nucleotides: TGTGCCAGCAGTTACCATCTTAAGGGGACTGAAGCTTTCTTT.

V usage is TRBV10-2 and J usage is TRBJ1-1; 10 positions match TRBD1. The CDR3 totals 16 residues. J was trimmed by 0 bases and V by 6 bases; bases with no gene match: 7. Per germline, CDR1 WSHSY and CDR2 SAAADI. DNA of the CDR3: TGCGCCAGCAGCGAACGGGACAGGGGATTGAACACTGAAGCTTTCTTT. It codes for CASSERDRGLNTEAFF.

The V call is TRBV10-3, the J call TRBJ1-2; 9 nucleotides agree with TRBD1. V dropped 3 bases and J dropped 5; count of bases not matched to a gene: 7. The germline gives CDR1 ENHRY, CDR2 SYGVKD. The CDR3 has 15 residues. The CDR3: CAISDRRQGGYGYTF. The CDR3 DNA reads as TGTGCCATCAGTGATCGACGACAGGGGGGATATGGCTACACCTTC.

J is TRBJ1-2 and V is TRBV10-3; 9 bases line up with TRBD1. Germline V gene sequence: CDR1 ENHRY, CDR2 SYGVKD. The CDR3 length is 13 residues. V trimming: 10 bases; J trimming: 8 bases; junction bases outside the gene matches: 11. CDR3 nucleotide sequence: TGTGCCACACACGAGGGACAGGGTGACGGCTACACCTTC. It specifies CATHEGQGDGYTF.

V is TRBV27 and J is TRBJ1-1; TRBD1 aligns across 7 bases. Per the germline V gene, CDR1 is MNHEY and CDR2 is SMNVEV (reference sequence). Trimming at V came to 5 bases and at J to 1 base, leaving 4 bases not matched to a gene. This CDR3 is built from 14 residues. The CDR3 sequence is CASSPDRTNTEAFF. In DNA, the CDR3 is TGTGCCAGCAGTCCGGACAGGACGAACACTGAAGCTTTCTTT.

The chain links TRBV6-5 to TRBJ1-5; D uncertain. The CDR3 is made up of 15 amino acids. Deletions cut 9 bases from V and 4 bases from J, with 19 bases between. Per the germline V gene, CDR1 is MNHEY and CDR2 is SVGAGI. The CDR3, as DNA: TGTGCCAGTACTGACTATCGGGGTAATAATCAGCCCCAGCATTTT. Translating gives CASTDYRGNNQPQHF.

The chain employs TRBV9 and TRBJ1-1; a weak D match, TRBD1 (5 bases). CDR3 length: 12 amino acids. The V gene lost 0 bases and the J gene lost 12 bases, with 12 bases spanning the gap. The germline V gene has CDR1 SGDLS and CDR2 YYNGEE. CDR3 nucleotide sequence: TGTGCCAGCAGCGTAGGAGAGGGGAGGACTTTCTTT. Translation: CASSVGEGRTFF.

J is TRBJ2-6 and V is TRBV7-2; weak D call: TRBD2 (6 bases). CDR3 length: 16 residues. The germline CDR1 and CDR2 sequences are SGHTA and FQGNSA. The V end lost 3 bases, the J end lost 1 base, and 10 bases lay between the germline ends. In DNA form, the CDR3 reads TGTGCCAGCAGCTTGCCGGGGAGGTCTGGGGCCAACGTCCTGACTTTC. Translation: CASSLPGRSGANVLTF.

The chain employs TRBV19 and TRBJ2-2, with D possibly TRBD2 on 5 matching bases. The V end lost 2 bases, the J end lost 4 bases, and 14 bases lay between the germline ends. Per germline, CDR1 LNHDA and CDR2 SQIVND (reference sequence). CDR3 length: 16 residues. The CDR3 region has the DNA TGTGCCAGTAGTATACTGGCCGGGGTCGCCACCGGGGAGCTGTTTTTT. As protein: CASSILAGVATGELFF.

The chain recombines TRBV20-1 with TRBJ1-2; D possibly corresponds to TRBD1 (5 bases). The CDR3 loop spans 13 amino acids. Trimming stripped 3 bases from V and 5 bases from J, with 13 bases between. The germline V gene encodes CDR1 DFQATT and CDR2 SNEGSKA (reference sequence). The CDR3 sequence: CSASAREEYGYTF. The DNA of the CDR3 is TGCAGTGCTAGTGCCAGGGAGGAATATGGCTACACCTTC.

This rearrangement joins TRBV6-4 to TRBJ2-1, with 9 bases identical to TRBD2. Germline lookup yields CDR1 MRHNA and CDR2 SNTAGT. The V segment lost 4 bases and the J segment 7 bases; nucleotides outside the gene matches: 8. This CDR3 contains 15 residues. CDR3 DNA sequence: TGTGCCAGCAGTGTTGAACTAGCGGGTTCTAATGAGCAGTTCTTC. Translating gives CASSVELAGSNEQFF.